This entry lists 7 T cell receptor beta chains sequenced from one sample in a study of blood T cell repertoires in COVID-19. Here immunoSEQ multiplex PCR was the method, and the copy in TCRdb shows in-frame clones only, minus some. Of roughly 290,000 clones listed, roughly 90% are singletons. The sequenced sample consisted of PBMCs or T cells enriched from blood (not recorded which). Receptors originate from a woman between 35 and 50 years old who had recovered from COVID-19.

J is TRBJ1-1 and V is TRBV2; D is undetermined. This CDR3 has 16 amino acids. V dropped 5 bases and J dropped 1 base, with 17 bases sitting between them. CDR1 and CDR2 (germline): SNHLY, FYNNEI. CDR3 loop: CASSPQSGLTNTEAFF. Here the CDR3 DNA reads TGTGCCAGCAGTCCTCAATCCGGACTGACGAACACTGAAGCTTTCTTT.

The chain combines TRBV3-1 (or the pseudogene TRBV3-2) with TRBJ1-6; TRBD1 matches at 8 bases. Germline V lookup: CDR1 LGHDT, CDR2 YNNKEL (reference sequence). V was clipped by 1 base and J by 9 bases; unmatched bases: 8. CDR3 size: 16 residues. This chain's CDR3 is CASSQGFQGARSPLHF. The CDR3 coding sequence is TGTGCCAGCAGCCAAGGTTTTCAGGGGGCACGTTCACCCCTCCACTTT.

This chain joins TRBV27 and TRBJ1-1; D perhaps matches TRBD1 (5 bases). V shed 7 bases and J shed 1 base, with 13 bases lying between them. The CDR3 has 14 residues. Germline CDR1 MNHEY, CDR2 SMNVEV (reference sequence). CDR3 coding DNA: TGTGCCAGCACCTCTTCGGGGGGGAACACTGAAGCTTTCTTT. Residues: CASTSSGGNTEAFF.

The chain combines TRBV10-3 with TRBJ1-5, with TRBD1 matching 9 bases. With V trimmed by 5 bases and J by 5 bases, 7 bases remained unmatched. Germline V gene lookup returns CDR1 ENHRY and CDR2 SYGVKD. The CDR3 length is 15 residues. The DNA of the CDR3 is TGTGCCATCAGTTCGACAGGGGGTAAGGATCAGCCCCAGCATTTT. Residues: CAISSTGGKDQPQHF.

Turning to this clone: This same CDR3 is encoded by further DNA sequences in the sample. The chain joins TRBV19 to TRBJ1-5, with 7 bases lining up with TRBD1. Germline trimming cut 5 bases from V and 2 bases from J; bases unmatched to any gene: 0. Germline lookup yields CDR1 LNHDA and CDR2 SQIVND (reference sequence). The CDR3 consists of 13 residues. The CDR3 region has the DNA TGTGCCAGTAGTGACAGGGGCAATCAGCCCCAGCATTTT. Its translation is CASSDRGNQPQHF.

This chain links TRBV23-1 with TRBJ2-6; 8 bases line up with TRBD2. TRBV23-1 is reported as an ORF; its role is uncertain. This CDR3 is built from 16 residues. J was trimmed by 3 bases and V by 7 bases; bases with no gene match: 8. CDR3 residues: CASIGVAGLGANVLTF. As DNA, the CDR3 is TGCGCCAGCATAGGTGTAGCGGGACTTGGGGCCAACGTCCTGACTTTC.

The chain uses TRBV24-1 and TRBJ1-1; D call uncertain. V was pared by 3 bases and J by 9 bases, with 7 bases between. The CDR3 loop spans 11 amino acids. The germline CDR1 and CDR2 sequences are KGHDR and SFDVKD. The CDR3 coding sequence is TGTGCCACCAGTGATGGCAGGAAAGCTTTCTTT. Amino acids: CATSDGRKAFF.